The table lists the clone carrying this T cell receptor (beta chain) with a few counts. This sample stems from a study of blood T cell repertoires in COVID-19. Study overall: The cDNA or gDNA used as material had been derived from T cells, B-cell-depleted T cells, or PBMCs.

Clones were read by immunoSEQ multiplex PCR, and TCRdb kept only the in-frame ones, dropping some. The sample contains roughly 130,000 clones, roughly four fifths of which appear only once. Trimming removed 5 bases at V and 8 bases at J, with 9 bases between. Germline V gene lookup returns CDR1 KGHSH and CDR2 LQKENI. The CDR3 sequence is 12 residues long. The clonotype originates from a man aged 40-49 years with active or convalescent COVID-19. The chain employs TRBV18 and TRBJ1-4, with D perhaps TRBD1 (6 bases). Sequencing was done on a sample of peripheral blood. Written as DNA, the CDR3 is TGTGCCAGCTCAGCGGACAGCGAAAAACTGTTTTTT. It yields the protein CASSADSEKLFF.